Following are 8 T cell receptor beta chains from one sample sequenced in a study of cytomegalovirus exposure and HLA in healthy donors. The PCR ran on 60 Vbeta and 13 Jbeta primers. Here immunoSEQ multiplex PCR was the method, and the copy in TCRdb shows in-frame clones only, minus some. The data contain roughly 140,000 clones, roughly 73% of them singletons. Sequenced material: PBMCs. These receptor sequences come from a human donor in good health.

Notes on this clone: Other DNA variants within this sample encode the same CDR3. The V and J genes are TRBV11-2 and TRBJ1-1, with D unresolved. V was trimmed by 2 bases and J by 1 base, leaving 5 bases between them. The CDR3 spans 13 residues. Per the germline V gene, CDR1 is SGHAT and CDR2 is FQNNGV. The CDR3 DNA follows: TGTGCCAGCAGCTTATTCCGGAACACTGAAGCTTTCTTT. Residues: CASSLFRNTEAFF.

The CDR3 reads CASSPGTGSYNEQFF. The CDR3 region has the DNA TGTGCCAGCAGTCCCGGGACAGGGTCCTACAATGAGCAGTTCTTC. The V gene is TRBV6-6, the J gene TRBJ2-1, with 9 positions matching TRBD1. CDR3 size: 15 residues. V lost 5 bases to trimming and J lost 1 base; unmatched junction nucleotides: 3. In germline, CDR1 is MNHNY, CDR2 SVGAGI (reference sequence).

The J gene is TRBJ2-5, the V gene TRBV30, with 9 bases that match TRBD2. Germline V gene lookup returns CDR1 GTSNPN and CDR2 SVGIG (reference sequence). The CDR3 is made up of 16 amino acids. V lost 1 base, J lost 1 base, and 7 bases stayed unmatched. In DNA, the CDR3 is TGTGCCTGGAGTGCAGGGGGACTAGCCGGCCAAGAGACCCAGTACTTC. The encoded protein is CAWSAGGLAGQETQYF.

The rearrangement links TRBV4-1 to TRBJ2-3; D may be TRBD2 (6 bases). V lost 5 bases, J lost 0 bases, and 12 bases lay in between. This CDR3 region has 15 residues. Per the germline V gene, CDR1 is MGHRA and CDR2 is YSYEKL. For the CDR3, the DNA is TGCGCCAGCAGCGGGACCGGGACTAGCACAGATACGCAGTATTTT. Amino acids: CASSGTGTSTDTQYF.

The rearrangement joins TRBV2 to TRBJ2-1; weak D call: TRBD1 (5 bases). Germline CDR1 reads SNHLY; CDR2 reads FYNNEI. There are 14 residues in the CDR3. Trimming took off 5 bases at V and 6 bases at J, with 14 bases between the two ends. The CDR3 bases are TGTGCCAGCAGTCACCAGGGATCGGGCAATGAGCAGTTCTTC. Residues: CASSHQGSGNEQFF.

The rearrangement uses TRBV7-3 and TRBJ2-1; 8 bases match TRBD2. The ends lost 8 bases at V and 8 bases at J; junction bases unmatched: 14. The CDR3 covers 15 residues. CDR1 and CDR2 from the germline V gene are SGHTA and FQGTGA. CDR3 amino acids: CASSYAGTSNYEQFF. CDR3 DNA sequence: TGTGCCAGCTCGTACGCCGGGACTAGTAACTATGAGCAGTTCTTC.

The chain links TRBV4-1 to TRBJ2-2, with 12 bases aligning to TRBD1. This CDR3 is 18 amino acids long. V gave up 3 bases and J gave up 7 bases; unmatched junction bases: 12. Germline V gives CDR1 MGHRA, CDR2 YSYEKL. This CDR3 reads CASSQFIPGQGAVGELFF. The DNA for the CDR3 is TGCGCCAGCAGCCAGTTTATTCCGGGACAGGGGGCGGTCGGGGAGCTGTTTTTT.

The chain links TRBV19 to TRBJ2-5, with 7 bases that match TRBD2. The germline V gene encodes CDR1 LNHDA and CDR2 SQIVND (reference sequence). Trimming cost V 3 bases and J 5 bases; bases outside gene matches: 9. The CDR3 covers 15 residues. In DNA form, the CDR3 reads TGTGCCAGTAGTATGGGGGGAGGGCCGTCGGAGACCCAGTACTTC. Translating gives CASSMGGGPSETQYF.